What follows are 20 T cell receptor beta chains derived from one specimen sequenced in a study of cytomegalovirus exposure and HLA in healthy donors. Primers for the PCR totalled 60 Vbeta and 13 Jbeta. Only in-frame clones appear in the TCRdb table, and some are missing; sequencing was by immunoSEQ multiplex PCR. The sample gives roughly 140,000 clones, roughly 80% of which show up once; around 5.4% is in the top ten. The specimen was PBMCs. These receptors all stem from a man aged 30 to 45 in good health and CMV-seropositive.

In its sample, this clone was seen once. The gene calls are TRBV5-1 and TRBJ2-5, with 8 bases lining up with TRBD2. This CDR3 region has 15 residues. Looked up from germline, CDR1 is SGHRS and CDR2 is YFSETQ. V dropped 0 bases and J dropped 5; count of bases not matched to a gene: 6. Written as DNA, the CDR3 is TGCGCCAGCAGCTTGGGGAGCGGGGGATCGGAGACCCAGTACTTC. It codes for CASSLGSGGSETQYF.

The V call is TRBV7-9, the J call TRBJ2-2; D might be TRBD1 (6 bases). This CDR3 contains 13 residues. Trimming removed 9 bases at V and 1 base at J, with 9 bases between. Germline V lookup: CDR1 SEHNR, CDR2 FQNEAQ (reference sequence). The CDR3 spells CARSTGNTGELFF. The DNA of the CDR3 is TGTGCCAGGTCGACAGGGAACACCGGGGAGCTGTTTTTT.

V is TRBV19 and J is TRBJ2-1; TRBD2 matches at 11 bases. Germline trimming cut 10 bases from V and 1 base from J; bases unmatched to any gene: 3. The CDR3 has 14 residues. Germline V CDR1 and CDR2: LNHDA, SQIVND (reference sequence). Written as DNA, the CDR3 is TGTGCCACGTTAGCGGGAGGGTCCTACAATGAGCAGTTCTTC. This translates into CATLAGGSYNEQFF.

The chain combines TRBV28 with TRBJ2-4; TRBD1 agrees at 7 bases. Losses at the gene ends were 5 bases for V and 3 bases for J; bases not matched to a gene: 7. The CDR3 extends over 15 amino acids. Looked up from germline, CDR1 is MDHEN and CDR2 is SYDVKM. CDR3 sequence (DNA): TGTGCCAGCAGTGGATCCGACAGGGTCAAAAACATTCAGTACTTC. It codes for CASSGSDRVKNIQYF.

The DNA for the CDR3 is TGTGCCAGTAGTCTCATCCGGGGGGCGCTGGGAGTGGGGGTCACCGGGGAGCTGTTTTTT. Residues: CASSLIRGALGVGVTGELFF. V gene TRBV19 combines with J gene TRBJ2-2; a weak D match, TRBD2 (7 bases). The CDR3 has 20 residues. The ends were cut back, 5 bases at V and 4 bases at J, with 29 bases in the middle. Looked up from germline, CDR1 is LNHDA and CDR2 is SQIVND (reference sequence).

The CDR3 coding sequence is TGTGCCAGCAGTTACGGGGGCAGTCAGTACTTC. Protein sequence: CASSYGGSQYF. The chain has TRBV6-5 and TRBJ2-4; maybe TRBD1 (6 bases). The CDR3 is 11 residues long. Germline assignment: CDR1 MNHEY and CDR2 SVGAGI. V was pared by 2 bases and J by 12 bases, with 8 bases between.

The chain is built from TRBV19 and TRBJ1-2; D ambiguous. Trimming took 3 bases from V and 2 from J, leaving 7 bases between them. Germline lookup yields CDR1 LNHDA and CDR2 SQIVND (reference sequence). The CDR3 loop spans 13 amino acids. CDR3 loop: CASSMSTNYGYTF. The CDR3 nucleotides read TGTGCCAGTAGTATGAGCACGAACTATGGCTACACCTTC.

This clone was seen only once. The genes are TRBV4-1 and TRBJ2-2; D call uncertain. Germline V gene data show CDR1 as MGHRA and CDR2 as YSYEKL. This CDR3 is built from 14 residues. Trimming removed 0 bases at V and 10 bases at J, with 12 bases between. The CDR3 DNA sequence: TGCGCCAGCAGCCAAGATCAGGAAGTTGCGGAGCTGTTTTTT. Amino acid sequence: CASSQDQEVAELFF.

The CDR3 nucleotides are TGCGCCAGCAGCCAAGGGGGAGGGAATCGATGGACCCAGTACTTC. Its translation: CASSQGGGNRWTQYF. The rearrangement joins TRBV4-1 to TRBJ2-5; TRBD2 matches 7 bases. J was trimmed by 7 bases and V by 1 base; bases with no gene match: 9. The CDR3 covers 15 residues. In germline, CDR1 is MGHRA, CDR2 YSYEKL.

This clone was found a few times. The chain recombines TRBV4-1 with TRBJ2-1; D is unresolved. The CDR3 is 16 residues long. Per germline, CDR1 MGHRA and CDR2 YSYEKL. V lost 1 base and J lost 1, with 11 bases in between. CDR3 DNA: TGCGCCAGCAGCCAAGTCGACATCCTTTCCTACAATGAGCAGTTCTTC. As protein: CASSQVDILSYNEQFF.

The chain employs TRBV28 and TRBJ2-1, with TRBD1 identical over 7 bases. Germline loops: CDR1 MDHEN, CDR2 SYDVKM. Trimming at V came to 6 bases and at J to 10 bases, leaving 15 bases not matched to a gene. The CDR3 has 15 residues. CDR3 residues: CASSSPGQVLQEQFF. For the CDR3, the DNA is TGTGCCAGCAGCTCCCCAGGACAGGTACTACAAGAGCAGTTCTTC.

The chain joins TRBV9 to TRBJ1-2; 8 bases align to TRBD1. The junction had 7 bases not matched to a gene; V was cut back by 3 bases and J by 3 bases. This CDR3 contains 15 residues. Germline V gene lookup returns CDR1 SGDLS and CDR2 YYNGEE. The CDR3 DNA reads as TGTGCCAGCAGCGGTCTGACAGGGGAGGACTATGGCTACACCTTC. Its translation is CASSGLTGEDYGYTF. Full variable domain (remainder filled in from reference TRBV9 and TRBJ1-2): DSGVTQTPKHLITATGQRVTLRCSPRSGDLSVYWYQQSLDQGLQFLIQYYNGEERAKGNILERFSAQQFPDLHSELNLSSLELGDSALYFCASSGLTGEDYGYTFGSGTRLTVV.

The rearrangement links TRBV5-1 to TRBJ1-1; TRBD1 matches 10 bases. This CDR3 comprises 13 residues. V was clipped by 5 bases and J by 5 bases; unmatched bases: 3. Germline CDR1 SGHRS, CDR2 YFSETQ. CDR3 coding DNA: TGCGCCAGCAGGGACAGGGGGTTAACTGAAGCTTTCTTT. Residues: CASRDRGLTEAFF.

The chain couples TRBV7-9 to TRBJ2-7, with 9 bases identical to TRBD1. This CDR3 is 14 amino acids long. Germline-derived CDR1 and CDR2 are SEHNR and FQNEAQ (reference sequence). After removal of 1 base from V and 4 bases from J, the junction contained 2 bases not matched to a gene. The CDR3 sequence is CASSLVGQGYEQYF. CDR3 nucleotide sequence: TGTGCCAGCAGCTTAGTCGGACAGGGGTACGAGCAGTACTTC.

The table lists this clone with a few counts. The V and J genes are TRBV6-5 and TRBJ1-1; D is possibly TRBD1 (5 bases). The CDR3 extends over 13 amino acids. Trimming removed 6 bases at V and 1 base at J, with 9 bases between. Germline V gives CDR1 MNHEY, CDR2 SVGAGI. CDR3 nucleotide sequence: TGTGCCAGCAGCCCACAGGAGAACACTGAAGCTTTCTTT. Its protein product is CASSPQENTEAFF.

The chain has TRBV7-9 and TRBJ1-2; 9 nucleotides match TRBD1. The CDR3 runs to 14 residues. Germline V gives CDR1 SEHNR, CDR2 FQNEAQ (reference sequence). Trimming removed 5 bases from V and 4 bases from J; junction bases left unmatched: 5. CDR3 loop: CASSLGQGSYGYTF. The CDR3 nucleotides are TGTGCCAGCAGCCTAGGACAGGGGAGCTATGGCTACACCTTC.

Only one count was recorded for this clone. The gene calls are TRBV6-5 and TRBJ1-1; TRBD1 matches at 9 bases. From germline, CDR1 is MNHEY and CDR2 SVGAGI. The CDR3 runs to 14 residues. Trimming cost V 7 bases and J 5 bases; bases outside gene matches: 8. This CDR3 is CASTTDRGGTEAFF. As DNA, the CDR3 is TGTGCCAGCACCACGGACAGGGGTGGGACTGAAGCTTTCTTT.

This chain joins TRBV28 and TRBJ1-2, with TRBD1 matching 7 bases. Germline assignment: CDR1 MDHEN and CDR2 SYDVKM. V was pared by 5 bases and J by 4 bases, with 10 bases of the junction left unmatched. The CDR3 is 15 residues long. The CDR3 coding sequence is TGTGCCAGCAGTCTACAGGGGAGCTCCTTCTATGGCTACACCTTC. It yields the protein CASSLQGSSFYGYTF.

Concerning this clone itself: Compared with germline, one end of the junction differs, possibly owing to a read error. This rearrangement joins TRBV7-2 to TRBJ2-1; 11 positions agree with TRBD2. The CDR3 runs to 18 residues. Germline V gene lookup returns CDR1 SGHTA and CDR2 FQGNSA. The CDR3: CASSLGYRLAGRGDEQFF. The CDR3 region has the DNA TGTGCCAGCAGTTTAGGATACAGACTAGCGGGGCGAGGGGATGAGCAGTTCTTC.

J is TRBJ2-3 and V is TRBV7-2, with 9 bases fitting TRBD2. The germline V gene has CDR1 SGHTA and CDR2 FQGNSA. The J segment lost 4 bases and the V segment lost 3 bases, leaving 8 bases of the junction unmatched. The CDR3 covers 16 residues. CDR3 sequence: CASSFPGLAVSDTQYF. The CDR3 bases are TGTGCCAGCAGCTTTCCGGGACTAGCAGTGTCAGATACGCAGTATTTT.